This is a list of T cell receptor beta chains from one sample in a study of human T cells and chemical hapten exposure. TCRdb processed the RACE reads anew with MiXCR; each CDR3 protein has one entry. The table includes some 49,000 distinct CDR3 sequences, around 9.3% detected once. The sequencing used whole blood, collected in connection with sensitization to the hapten diphenylcyclopropenone (DPC). Source of these receptors: a woman aged 45-65 years with alopecia areata. Some clones in this sample may be carry-over from other donors' samples. The CDR3 runs from the conserved cysteine through the conserved F or W. A D gene is named only where the DNA matches it firmly. Clone sizes are given selectively: once, few, many, or a class where the clone is expanded.

J,D,size,V,CDR3,DNA
TRBJ2-5,.,many,TRBV5-1,CASSASRETQYF,TGCGCCAGCAGCGCGTCTAGAGAGACCCAGTACTTC
TRBJ1-2,.,many,TRBV29-1,CSVRDIDYGYTF,TGCAGCGTTAGGGACATTGACTATGGCTACACCTTC
TRBJ2-3,.,many,TRBV20-1,CSARMPEGLSDTQYF,TGCAGTGCTAGGATGCCGGAGGGCCTGTCAGATACGCAGTATTTT
TRBJ1-6,.,many,TRBV6-6,CASSYSRGSPLHF,TGTGCCAGCAGTTACTCAAGGGGGTCACCCCTCCACTTT
TRBJ2-3,.,few,TRBV11-2,CASSLGRRAGGYF,TGTGCCAGCAGCCTAGGTAGGAGGGCCGGTGGGTATTTT
TRBJ2-1,.,few,TRBV29-1,CSVAGGRPYNEQFF,TGCAGCGTTGCAGGCGGGCGCCCTTACAATGAGCAGTTCTTC
TRBJ2-6,.,many,TRBV14,CASSQDIGLSSGANVLTF,TGTGCCAGCAGCCAAGATATAGGGCTTAGCTCTGGGGCCAACGTCCTGACTTTC
TRBJ2-7,.,few,TRBV7-9,CASSFVAYEQYF,TGTGCCAGCAGCTTCGTTGCCTACGAGCAGTACTTC
TRBJ1-1,.,many,TRBV12-3/TRBV12-4,CASSKTDRDEAFF,TGTGCCAGCAGCAAAACGGATCGGGACGAAGCTTTCTTT
TRBJ2-7,.,few,TRBV27,CASSPAESSYEQYF,TGTGCCAGCAGCCCCGCGGAGAGCTCCTACGAGCAGTACTTC
TRBJ2-3,.,once,TRBV11-3,CASSPGGGLRADTQYF,TGTGCCAGCAGCCCTGGTGGGGGACTTAGGGCAGATACGCAGTATTTT
TRBJ1-5,.,many,TRBV18,CASSPDRFNQPQHF,TGTGCCAGCTCACCCGACAGGTTTAATCAGCCCCAGCATTTT
TRBJ1-5,TRBD1,.,TRBV6-6,CASKGSAGGLGNQPQHF,TGTGCCAGCAAGGGCTCTGCAGGGGGCTTGGGCAATCAGCCCCAGCATTTT
TRBJ2-3,.,few,TRBV7-2,CASSLPAGSGTDTQYF,TGTGCCAGCAGCCTACCCGCCGGGTCGGGCACAGATACGCAGTATTTT
TRBJ1-6,.,.,TRBV27,CASSLRGPRSNANSPLHF,TGTGCCAGCAGTTTGAGAGGGCCGAGGTCCAATGCTAATTCACCCCTCCACTTT
TRBJ2-7,.,many,TRBV6-6,CASSYLDRSNEQYF,TGTGCCAGCAGTTACCTCGACAGGAGCAACGAGCAGTACTTC
TRBJ2-3,.,many,TRBV7-9,CASSPVGGTDTQYF,TGTGCCAGCAGCCCCGTTGGAGGGACAGATACGCAGTATTTT
TRBJ2-5,.,.,TRBV20-1,CSAPDQSLTQYF,TGCAGTGCCCCTGACCAGTCCCTGACCCAGTACTTC
TRBJ1-5,TRBD1,many,TRBV7-9,CASSLSGGAGQPQHF,TGTGCCAGCAGCCTTTCAGGGGGAGCGGGTCAGCCCCAGCATTTT
TRBJ2-1,.,.,TRBV7-2,CASSSRSWYHYNEQFF,TGTGCCAGCAGCTCCAGATCGTGGTATCACTACAATGAGCAGTTCTTC
TRBJ2-7,TRBD2,many,TRBV7-2,CASSLADSTAYEQYF,TGTGCCAGCAGCCTAGCGGATAGCACCGCCTACGAGCAGTACTTC
TRBJ1-2,.,.,TRBV29-1,CSVERRLANYGYTF,TGCAGCGTTGAGCGGCGGTTAGCTAACTATGGCTACACCTTC
TRBJ1-6,.,many,TRBV28,CASSLPSYNSPLHF,TGTGCCAGCAGTTTGCCCAGCTATAATTCACCCCTCCACTTT
TRBJ2-5,.,many,TRBV4-1,CASSQPPGARVF,TGCGCCAGCAGCCAGCCTCCCGGGGCCAGGGTCTTC
TRBJ1-4,.,many,TRBV18,CASSPNRRGEKLFF,TGTGCCAGCTCACCCAACAGGCGTGGGGAAAAACTGTTTTTT
TRBJ2-7,.,.,TRBV28,CASRSSSYEQYF,TGTGCCAGCAGGTCGAGCTCCTACGAGCAGTACTTC
TRBJ2-2,.,many,TRBV6-6,CASSDPRKAGELFF,TGTGCCAGCAGTGACCCCAGGAAAGCCGGGGAGCTGTTTTTT
TRBJ1-1,.,many,TRBV5-6,CASSLYLSNTEAFF,TGTGCCAGCAGCTTGTACCTTTCGAACACTGAAGCTTTCTTT
TRBJ2-1,TRBD2,many,TRBV2,CASTTSGPYNEQFF,TGTGCCAGTACCACTAGCGGGCCCTACAATGAGCAGTTCTTC
TRBJ2-1,TRBD2,few,TRBV29-1,CSVEETGGSNEQFF,TGCAGCGTTGAAGAAACCGGCGGGAGCAATGAGCAGTTCTTC
TRBJ2-3,.,many,TRBV6-5,CASTQADTQYF,TGTGCCAGCACCCAGGCAGATACGCAGTATTTT
TRBJ2-1,.,many,TRBV2,CASGAGTRDRKQFF,TGTGCCAGCGGAGCCGGGACCCGTGACCGTAAGCAGTTCTTC
TRBJ2-2,.,many,TRBV7-8,CASSLRTGELFF,TGTGCCAGCAGCTTACGGACCGGGGAGCTGTTTTTT
TRBJ2-5,.,many,TRBV29-1,CSVERDKETQYF,TGCAGCGTTGAGCGGGACAAAGAGACCCAGTACTTC
TRBJ2-3,.,many,TRBV4-3,CASSQDHLRGGATDTQYF,TGCGCCAGCAGCCAAGACCACCTTAGGGGGGGAGCCACAGATACGCAGTATTTT
TRBJ2-1,TRBD1,many,TRBV3-1,CASKAHRGSDNEQFF,TGTGCCAGCAAAGCTCACAGGGGTTCCGACAATGAGCAGTTCTTC
TRBJ2-1,TRBD2,.,TRBV4-3,CASSPARRTSGGEQFF,TGCGCCAGCAGCCCGGCCAGGCGGACTAGCGGGGGGGAGCAGTTCTTC
TRBJ1-1,.,few,TRBV20-1,CSARDHRPNTEAFF,TGCAGTGCTAGAGATCACAGGCCGAACACTGAAGCTTTCTTT
TRBJ2-7,.,few,TRBV5-6,CASSPLTEYEQYF,TGTGCCAGCAGCCCCTTGACAGAGTACGAGCAGTACTTC
TRBJ2-1,.,many,TRBV20-1,CSAATEAEQFF,TGCAGTGCCGCAACCGAAGCGGAGCAGTTCTTC
TRBJ1-5,.,many,TRBV4-1,CASSQETGQPQHF,TGCGCCAGCAGCCAAGAGACAGGTCAACCCCAGCATTTT
TRBJ2-2,TRBD1,many,TRBV6-5,CASSSPDRGTGELFF,TGTGCCAGCAGTTCTCCCGACAGGGGTACCGGGGAGCTGTTTTTT
TRBJ1-1,.,many,TRBV5-1,CASSSAPGLNTEAFF,TGCGCCAGCAGCTCCGCACCGGGTTTGAACACTGAAGCTTTCTTT
TRBJ1-6,.,many,TRBV20-1,CSATFGGALNSPLHF,TGCAGTGCTACCTTCGGCGGGGCGCTGAATTCACCCCTCCACTTT
TRBJ2-7,TRBD1,many,TRBV11-2,CASSKMTGTGVLEQYF,TGTGCCAGCAGCAAAATGACCGGGACAGGGGTCCTCGAGCAGTACTTC
TRBJ2-7,TRBD1,few,TRBV7-9,CASSFRTGLSYEQYF,TGTGCCAGCAGCTTTCGGACAGGCCTCTCCTACGAGCAGTACTTC
TRBJ1-1,.,many,TRBV12-3/TRBV12-4,CASSLHRDTEAFF,TGTGCCAGCAGTCTACACAGGGACACTGAAGCTTTCTTT
TRBJ2-3,TRBD2,many,TRBV7-2,CASSSSGTSGRAGKDTQYF,TGTGCCAGCAGCTCCTCCGGGACTAGCGGGAGGGCCGGTAAAGATACGCAGTATTTT
TRBJ2-3,.,.,TRBV20-1,CRGSTGDTQYF,TGCAGGGGGAGTACAGGGGATACGCAGTATTTT
TRBJ2-5,TRBD2,.,TRBV7-9,CASSLTSGKYETQYF,TGTGCCAGCAGCTTAACTAGCGGGAAGTATGAGACCCAGTACTTC
TRBJ2-5,.,.,TRBV6-2/TRBV6-3,CASRRGGDTGTQYF,TGTGCCAGCCGACGGGGAGGGGACACGGGGACCCAGTACTTC
TRBJ1-1,.,many,TRBV29-1,CSVGWGRTEAFF,TGCAGCGTTGGATGGGGAAGAACTGAAGCTTTCTTT
TRBJ1-4,.,.,TRBV28,CASSFSGVNEKLFF,TGTGCCAGCAGTTTTTCGGGGGTGAATGAAAAACTGTTTTTT